The next 17 T cell receptor beta chains were all read from a single sample in a study of spatial heterogeneity in lung cancer. Time point defined: sample taken at primary tumor resection. These TCRs' antigens remain unknown. TCRdb re-derived calls from the 5' RACE reads in MiXCR, one entry per CDR3 protein. The table lists about 9,100 distinct CDR3 sequences, approximately 5.8% of them singletons. Findings of the study overall: It was found that expanded intratumoral alpha and beta TCR counts tracked tumor mutation counts.

The sample was lung tumor tissue, taken at surgery. The receptors shown here come from a female donor with early-stage non-small cell lung cancer.

The V call is TRBV30, the J call TRBJ2-7; 7 nucleotides agree with TRBD1. Germline lookup yields CDR1 GTSNPN and CDR2 SVGIG (reference sequence). The length of the CDR3 is 16 residues. V lost 4 bases and J lost 0; bases outside the gene matches: 12. Here the CDR3 reads CAWTRHGQVISYEQYF. In DNA form, the CDR3 reads TGTGCCTGGACCCGGCACGGACAGGTCATCTCCTACGAGCAGTACTTC.

By share, this clonotype ranks as large. The V gene is TRBV7-2, the J gene TRBJ2-1; 9 positions match TRBD1. CDR1 SGHTA and CDR2 FQGNSA come from the germline V gene. This CDR3 is built from 16 residues. V lost 5 bases and J lost 4; bases outside the gene matches: 9. The CDR3 is CASSTQPGQGYNEQFF. CDR3 sequence (DNA): TGTGCCAGCAGCACCCAACCGGGACAGGGTTACAATGAGCAGTTCTTC.

The genes are TRBV20-1 and TRBJ2-1; 16 positions match TRBD2. The CDR3 is 20 amino acids. The V gene end was trimmed by 5 bases and the J gene end by 7 bases; junction bases not matched to a gene: 20. Germline V gene sequence: CDR1 DFQATT, CDR2 SNEGSKA (reference sequence). This CDR3 is CSASGGPGLAGGLGYNEQFF. CDR3 sequence (DNA): TGCAGTGCTTCAGGGGGCCCGGGACTAGCGGGAGGGCTGGGTTATAATGAGCAGTTCTTC.

In its sample, this clonotype was seen many times. This sequence joins TRBV20-1 and TRBJ1-2, with D tentatively TRBD1 (6 bases). CDR3 size: 14 residues. Trimming pared 1 base from V and 4 bases from J, leaving 13 bases between. Germline values: CDR1 DFQATT, CDR2 SNEGSKA (reference sequence). The CDR3 region has the DNA TGCAGTGCTAGAGGCAGGGGCCCAACCTATGGCTACACCTTC. Its protein is CSARGRGPTYGYTF.

This clonotype was seen repeatedly, ten times or more. The chain links TRBV25-1 to TRBJ2-2, with 11 positions matching TRBD2. Germline V lookup: CDR1 MGHDK, CDR2 SYGVNS. The CDR3 runs 15 residues. V lost 3 bases, J lost 9 bases, and 6 bases stayed unmatched. The CDR3 nucleotides read TGTGCCAGCAGTGATCTAGCGGGAGGACGGCGGGAGCTGTTTTTT. As protein: CASSDLAGGRRELFF.

This clonotype is judged medium-sized. CDR3 nucleotide sequence: TGCGCCAGCAGCCAAGGTGTTAGCTCTACTGGGTTCTCCTACGAGCAGTACTTC. Protein product: CASSQGVSSTGFSYEQYF. The rearrangement joins TRBV4-3 to TRBJ2-7; no clear D. The CDR3 runs to 18 residues. In germline, CDR1 is LGHNA, CDR2 YSLEER. The V and J ends lost 1 base and 0 bases respectively, with 19 bases between them.

The gene calls are TRBV6-1 and TRBJ1-1, with D possibly being TRBD1 (5 bases). The germline CDR1 and CDR2 sequences are MNHNS and SASEGT. The CDR3 length is 13 residues. V lost 2 bases to trimming and J lost 5 bases, with 9 bases between them. CDR3 nucleotides: TGTGCCAGCAGTGAAAATCGGGGGACTGAAGCTTTCTTT. Translated, it gives CASSENRGTEAFF.

This clonotype was recorded a few times. The CDR3 nucleotides are TGTGCCAGCAGTTCCAGCCGCAGCTCTGGAAACACCATATATTTT. It encodes CASSSSRSSGNTIYF. This rearrangement joins TRBV6-5 to TRBJ1-3, with D uncertain. Germline values: CDR1 MNHEY, CDR2 SVGAGI. The CDR3 is 15 amino acids. The V end lost 4 bases, the J end lost 0 bases, and 10 bases lay between the germline ends.

The chain carries TRBV6-2 or TRBV6-3 and TRBJ2-2; unclear D gene. This CDR3 has 14 residues. V was trimmed by 1 base and J by 7 bases, leaving 10 bases between them. From germline, CDR1 is MNHEY and CDR2 SVGEGT. CDR3 sequence: CASSYYPTGGELFF. The CDR3 nucleotides read TGTGCCAGCAGTTACTACCCCACGGGCGGGGAGCTGTTTTTT.

By share, this clonotype ranks as medium-sized. The chain carries TRBV6-5 and TRBJ1-2; D is unresolved. Trimming pared 6 bases from V and 3 bases from J, leaving 11 bases between. This CDR3 is 13 amino acids long. CDR1 is MNHEY and CDR2 is SVGAGI in the germline V gene. CDR3 residues: CASSRRAHYGYTF. The DNA for the CDR3 is TGTGCCAGCAGCCGACGGGCCCACTATGGCTACACCTTC.

This clonotype was detected ten times or more. The chain couples TRBV9 to TRBJ1-5; D might be TRBD1 (6 bases). The ends were cut back, 0 bases at V and 7 bases at J, with 14 bases in the middle. The CDR3 runs to 15 residues. The germline gives CDR1 SGDLS, CDR2 YYNGEE. The CDR3 spells CASSVGSGVGQPQHF. The CDR3 nucleotides are TGTGCCAGCAGCGTAGGGTCAGGGGTTGGCCAGCCCCAGCATTTT. Filled out from reference TRBV9 and TRBJ1-5, the complete variable domain reads DSGVTQTPKHLITATGQRVTLRCSPRSGDLSVYWYQQSLDQGLQFLIQYYNGEERAKGNILERFSAQQFPDLHSELNLSSLELGDSALYFCASSVGSGVGQPQHFGDGTRLSIL.

This clonotype is labeled medium-sized. This chain connects TRBV20-1 to TRBJ2-6; D is perhaps TRBD2 (6 bases). Germline CDR1 and CDR2: DFQATT and SNEGSKA (reference sequence). V was clipped by 3 bases and J by 0 bases, with 12 bases between them. The CDR3 is made up of 16 amino acids. CDR3 sequence reads: CSASSGGISGANVLTF. The CDR3 coding sequence is TGCAGTGCTAGCTCTGGCGGGATCTCTGGGGCCAACGTCCTGACTTTC.

There are a few counts of this clonotype. The rearrangement joins TRBV27 to TRBJ2-3, with D maybe TRBD2 (6 bases). Germline values: CDR1 MNHEY, CDR2 SMNVEV (reference sequence). Trimming took 0 bases from V and 5 from J, leaving 12 bases between them. The CDR3 totals 15 residues. The CDR3 sequence is CASSLSTVGGDTQYF. As DNA, the CDR3 is TGTGCCAGCAGTTTATCGACCGTGGGAGGAGATACGCAGTATTTT.

This clonotype was seen ten or more times. This chain uses TRBV19 with TRBJ1-5; 9 bases fit TRBD1. This CDR3 has 15 amino acids. The junction had 6 bases not matched to a gene; V was cut back by 5 bases and J by 4 bases. Germline V lookup: CDR1 LNHDA, CDR2 SQIVND (reference sequence). CDR3 bases: TGTGCCAGTAGTGCCGGGACAGGGATGAATCAGCCCCAGCATTTT. Protein: CASSAGTGMNQPQHF.

In its sample, this clonotype was seen many times. This sequence joins TRBV20-1 and TRBJ2-4, with D perhaps TRBD1 or TRBD2 (7 bases each). V shed 1 base and J shed 3 bases, with 16 bases lying between them. This CDR3 comprises 16 residues. Per germline, CDR1 DFQATT and CDR2 SNEGSKA (reference sequence). CDR3 sequence (DNA): TGCAGTGCTAGAGGGGGGGGACAGCCCAACAAAAACATTCAGTACTTC. Its protein product is CSARGGGQPNKNIQYF.

This clonotype was seen ten or more times. This chain joins TRBV7-2 and TRBJ2-5; D is ambiguous. The CDR3 covers 12 residues. V was trimmed by 2 bases and J by 10 bases, leaving 11 bases between them. CDR1 and CDR2 (germline): SGHTA, FQGNSA. The chain's CDR3 is CASSLHPDVQYF. CDR3 nucleotides: TGTGCCAGCAGCTTACACCCAGACGTCCAGTACTTC. Full variable domain (outside the CDR3, taken from reference TRBV7-2 and TRBJ2-5): GAGVSQSPSNKVTEKGKDVELRCDPISGHTALYWYRQSLGQGLEFLIYFQGNSAPDKSGLPSDRFSAERTGGSVSTLTIQRTQQEDSAVYLCASSLHPDVQYFGPGTRLLVL.

This clonotype was observed many times. The rearrangement joins TRBV29-1 to TRBJ1-2; 9 bases match TRBD1. The trim removed 7 bases at V and 3 bases at J, leaving 3 bases unmatched. The CDR3 extends over 12 amino acids. Per germline, CDR1 SQVTM and CDR2 ANQGSEA. Here the CDR3 DNA reads TGCAGCGCCAGGACAGGGGACTATGGCTACACCTTC. The encoded protein is CSARTGDYGYTF.